Below are 9 T cell receptor beta chains sequenced from a single sample in a study of blood T cell repertoires in COVID-19. The repertoire was sequenced with immunoSEQ multiplex PCR; TCRdb's copy has only in-frame clones and lacks some. The table lists fewer than 70,000 clones, 65% to 90% of them singletons, with more than 1.4% in the top ten. Sequenced input: peripheral blood. All receptors come from a woman aged 60-70 years with acute or convalescent COVID-19.

The chain uses TRBV5-1 and TRBJ2-4; 7 nucleotides align to TRBD1. This CDR3 contains 14 residues. Trimming cost V 4 bases and J 6 bases; bases outside gene matches: 7. CDR1 SGHRS and CDR2 YFSETQ come from the germline V gene. In nucleotides, the CDR3 is TGCGCCAGCAGCCCCCAGGGGGAAGGAAACATTCAGTACTTC. This translates into CASSPQGEGNIQYF. The full variable domain, rest sourced from reference TRBV5-1 and TRBJ2-4, is KAGVTQTPRYLIKTRGQQVTLSCSPISGHRSVSWYQQTPGQGLQFLFEYFSETQRNKGNFPGRFSGRQFSNSRSEMNVSTLELGDSALYLCASSPQGEGNIQYFGAGTRLSVL.

This clone was counted once. The V and J genes are TRBV5-1 and TRBJ2-2; TRBD2 is a possible D gene (5 bases). Trimming pared 3 bases from V and 9 bases from J, leaving 12 bases between. Germline-derived CDR1 and CDR2 are SGHRS and YFSETQ. CDR3 length equals 13 residues. Here the CDR3 reads CASSSPPSRELFF. The CDR3 bases are TGCGCCAGCAGCTCCCCCCCTAGCCGGGAGCTGTTTTTT. The variable domain in full, with the rest retrieved from reference TRBV5-1 and TRBJ2-2, is KAGVTQTPRYLIKTRGQQVTLSCSPISGHRSVSWYQQTPGQGLQFLFEYFSETQRNKGNFPGRFSGRQFSNSRSEMNVSTLELGDSALYLCASSSPPSRELFFGEGSRLTVL.

The chain combines TRBV28 with TRBJ1-1, with TRBD1 matching 7 bases. V trimming: 5 bases; J trimming: 1 base; junction bases outside the gene matches: 1. This CDR3 has 13 amino acids. The germline V gene has CDR1 MDHEN and CDR2 SYDVKM. CDR3 sequence (DNA): TGTGCCAGCAGTCGGACAGGGAACACTGAAGCTTTCTTT. This sequence encodes CASSRTGNTEAFF.

This clone has a single count. The rearrangement links TRBV9 to TRBJ1-2; the D gene is possibly TRBD1 (5 bases). CDR1 is SGDLS, CDR2 YYNGEE, per germline. The CDR3 runs 14 residues. The germline V and J ends were trimmed by 2 bases and 4 bases, with 12 bases remaining between them. CDR3 amino acids: CASSVKGASYGYTF. The CDR3 region has the DNA TGTGCCAGCAGCGTTAAAGGGGCTAGCTATGGCTACACCTTC. The variable domain in full, with the rest retrieved from reference TRBV9 and TRBJ1-2, is DSGVTQTPKHLITATGQRVTLRCSPRSGDLSVYWYQQSLDQGLQFLIQYYNGEERAKGNILERFSAQQFPDLHSELNLSSLELGDSALYFCASSVKGASYGYTFGSGTRLTVV.

With respect to this clone: Relative to the germline gene, one junction end is altered; a read error may explain this. The chain joins TRBV7-2 to TRBJ2-7; 8 nucleotides agree with TRBD1. The CDR3 runs 13 residues. Germline V lookup: CDR1 SGHTA, CDR2 FQGNSA. Here the CDR3 reads CASSQDRESPYRF. In nucleotides, the CDR3 is TGTGCCAGCAGTCAGGACAGGGAAAGTCCCTACAGGTTC.

The chain combines TRBV11-3 with TRBJ2-1; a possible D gene is TRBD2 (5 bases). This CDR3 contains 13 residues. V lost 3 bases, J lost 9 bases, and 12 bases lay in between. Per germline, CDR1 SGHNT and CDR2 YENEEA. The CDR3 loop is CASSFFPEGEQFF. CDR3 nucleotide sequence: TGTGCCAGCAGCTTCTTCCCAGAGGGTGAGCAGTTCTTC.

CDR3 sequence reads: CASSPGQVYGGDTEAFF. CDR3 bases: TGTGCCAGCAGTCCGGGACAGGTTTATGGAGGGGACACTGAAGCTTTCTTT. J is TRBJ1-1 and V is TRBV28, with 8 bases lining up with TRBD1. The CDR3 sequence is 17 residues long. V shed 5 bases and J 3 bases; nucleotides not matched to a gene: 14. Germline V gene sequence: CDR1 MDHEN, CDR2 SYDVKM. The full variable domain, rest sourced from reference TRBV28 and TRBJ1-1, is DVKVTQSSRYLVKRTGEKVFLECVQDMDHENMFWYRQDPGLGLRLIYFSYDVKMKEKGDIPEGYSVSREKKERFSLILESASTNQTSMYLCASSPGQVYGGDTEAFFGQGTRLTVV.

CDR3 sequence: CASSLYLAGVSEQFF. Written as DNA, the CDR3 is TGTGCCAGCAGTTTATACCTAGCGGGAGTAAGTGAGCAGTTCTTC. The chain joins TRBV27 to TRBJ2-1; 10 nucleotides align to TRBD2. Germline V gives CDR1 MNHEY, CDR2 SMNVEV (reference sequence). This CDR3 region has 15 residues. With 1 base clipped from V and 9 bases from J, the junction kept 6 bases outside the gene matches.

The V call is TRBV28, the J call TRBJ1-1; no firm D call. The CDR3 is made up of 16 amino acids. Trimming pared 1 base from V and 0 bases from J, leaving 12 bases between. Germline V gene sequence: CDR1 MDHEN, CDR2 SYDVKM. In nucleotides, the CDR3 is TGTGCCAGCAGTTTATCCGAGGGCGGCATGAACACTGAAGCTTTCTTT. Protein product: CASSLSEGGMNTEAFF.